The 10 T cell receptor beta chains below were found in one sample sequenced in a study of blood T cell repertoires in COVID-19. Assay: immunoSEQ multiplex PCR; the TCRdb copy retains only in-frame clones and omits some. The repertoire consists of under 250,000 clones, with 70% to 85% occurring once and the leading ten covering approximately 1.3%. The sequencing sample was made of PBMCs or T cells enriched from blood (not recorded which). Receptors originate from a woman aged 40 to 55 with acute COVID-19.

This chain joins TRBV18 and TRBJ1-2, with D possibly matching TRBD1 (6 bases). The CDR3 loop spans 14 amino acids. Trimming left V 2 bases short and J 4 bases short, with 11 bases between. Germline assignment: CDR1 KGHSH and CDR2 LQKENI. The CDR3 nucleotides read TGTGCCAGCTCACCAGCAGGGGTACCCTATGGCTACACCTTC. It codes for CASSPAGVPYGYTF.

The V and J genes are TRBV3-1 (or the pseudogene TRBV3-2) and TRBJ2-1; D is perhaps TRBD2 (6 bases). The CDR3 has 16 residues. V was cut by 0 bases and J by 1 base, with 10 bases left in between. Germline V gene lookup returns CDR1 LGHDT and CDR2 YNNKEL (reference sequence). CDR3 bases: TGTGCCAGCAGCCAAGATATGAGCGGGTCCTACAATGAGCAGTTCTTC. It translates to CASSQDMSGSYNEQFF.

The chain recombines TRBV19 with TRBJ1-3, with unresolved D. The CDR3 covers 14 residues. The germline V gene encodes CDR1 LNHDA and CDR2 SQIVND (reference sequence). V was shortened by 8 bases and J by 3 bases, with 14 bases between the two germline ends. CDR3 amino acids: CASRGRGFGNTIYF. The CDR3 DNA is TGTGCCAGTCGAGGGCGAGGGTTTGGAAACACCATATATTTT.

The rearrangement links TRBV28 to TRBJ1-3, with D maybe TRBD1 (5 bases). V was trimmed by 5 bases and J by 0 bases, leaving 20 bases between them. Per germline, CDR1 MDHEN and CDR2 SYDVKM. The CDR3 has 18 amino acids. The CDR3 region is CASSPGGGFSSSGNTIYF. Written as DNA, the CDR3 is TGTGCCAGCAGTCCCGGGGGGGGGTTCTCGAGCTCTGGAAACACCATATATTTT.

This rearrangement joins TRBV10-2 to TRBJ1-1; D is possibly TRBD1 (6 bases). This CDR3 comprises 15 residues. Looked up from germline, CDR1 is WSHSY and CDR2 is SAAADI. V was trimmed by 5 bases and J by 0 bases, leaving 13 bases between them. The CDR3: CASSRGGLMNTEAFF. The CDR3 DNA is TGCGCCAGCAGTAGGGGGGGGCTCATGAACACTGAAGCTTTCTTT.

V usage is TRBV5-1 and J usage is TRBJ1-6, with TRBD1 matching over 11 bases. This CDR3 is built from 14 residues. Germline-derived CDR1 and CDR2 are SGHRS and YFSETQ. V shed 9 bases and J 7 bases; nucleotides not matched to a gene: 6. CDR3 nucleotides: TGCGCCACCAGGACAGGGGGCCTCAATTCACCCCTCCACTTT. This translates into CATRTGGLNSPLHF.

The J gene is TRBJ1-2, the V gene TRBV29-1, with 7 nucleotides matching TRBD1. J was trimmed by 4 bases and V by 5 bases; bases with no gene match: 10. Germline assignment: CDR1 SQVTM and CDR2 ANQGSEA. The CDR3 has 14 amino acids. The CDR3 sequence: CSVTPGTALYGYTF. CDR3 DNA: TGCAGCGTTACGCCCGGGACAGCGCTCTATGGCTACACCTTC.

This clone was detected only a few times. This sequence joins TRBV5-6 and TRBJ2-7, with 8 bases aligning to TRBD1. CDR1 is SGHDT and CDR2 is YYEEEE in the germline V gene. Unmatched junction bases numbered 11, after V lost 4 bases and J lost 2 bases. The CDR3 contains 16 residues. The CDR3: CASSPDWTGNPYEQYF. DNA of the CDR3: TGTGCCAGCAGCCCCGATTGGACAGGGAATCCCTACGAGCAGTACTTC.

This chain joins TRBV5-1 and TRBJ2-1; 8 bases agree with TRBD2. V trimming: 1 base; J trimming: 7 bases; junction bases outside the gene matches: 10. This CDR3 is 16 amino acids long. The germline V gene encodes CDR1 SGHRS and CDR2 YFSETQ. CDR3: CASSLTSGVVGNEQFF. As DNA, the CDR3 is TGCGCCAGCAGCTTGACTAGCGGAGTAGTAGGAAATGAGCAGTTCTTC.

The CDR3 nucleotides are TGTGCCAGCAGCCAGGAGCCTTACAATGATAAAAAGCAGTTCTTC. Protein: CASSQEPYNDKKQFF. This sequence joins TRBV4-2 and TRBJ2-1, with D unclear. Germline CDR1 is LGHNA and CDR2 is YNFKEQ. Trimming left V 3 bases short and J 11 bases short, with 20 bases between. This CDR3 has 15 amino acids.